A selection of T cell receptor beta chains follows, all from one sample in a study of shared clonotypes between healthy human individuals. Here immunoSEQ multiplex PCR was the method, and the copy in TCRdb shows in-frame clones only, minus some. The sample has roughly 2.2 million clones, 90% to 95% seen once; the top ten hold under 0.45%. Sequencing input: naive CD4+ T cells from PBMCs. The receptors were gathered from a man aged 18 to 29 in good health. Some clones in this sample may be carry-over from other donors' samples. Both conserved end residues are part of each CDR3. A D gene is named only where the DNA matches it firmly. Size is omitted from some rows. Given values are once, few, many or a class for expanded clones.

cdr3_aa,cdr3_nt,clone_size,v_call,j_call,d_call
CASSLRGVGYTF,TGTGCCAGCAGTTTAAGGGGGGTTGGCTACACCTTC,.,TRBV28,TRBJ1-2,.
CASSQETGIWAEAFF,TGTGCCAGCAGTCAAGAAACAGGGATTTGGGCTGAAGCTTTCTTT,.,TRBV6-1,TRBJ1-1,.
CASSVQWGPEAGEQYF,TGTGCCAGCAGTGTCCAGTGGGGCCCCGAGGCCGGCGAGCAGTACTTC,.,TRBV2,TRBJ2-7,.
CASSLAGSTVTGELFF,TGTGCCAGCAGCTTGGCCGGGTCTACTGTCACCGGGGAGCTGTTTTTT,.,TRBV5-4,TRBJ2-2,.
CASSQGAGVGYEQFF,TGCGCCAGCAGCCAGGGGGCGGGAGTGGGGTATGAGCAGTTCTTC,.,TRBV4-1,TRBJ2-1,.
CASSPTDSDTEAFF,TGTGCCAGCTCACCAACGGACTCGGACACTGAAGCTTTCTTT,.,TRBV18,TRBJ1-1,.
CASSPRTSGTYEQYF,TGCGCCAGCAGCCCGCGGACTAGCGGGACCTACGAGCAGTACTTC,.,TRBV5-1,TRBJ2-7,TRBD2
CASSYSDGRAYEQYF,TGTGCCAGCAGTTACTCAGACGGGAGGGCCTACGAGCAGTACTTC,.,TRBV6-5,TRBJ2-7,TRBD2
CASSPGTSGYEQYF,TGTGCCAGCTCACCGGGGACTAGCGGCTACGAGCAGTACTTC,.,TRBV18,TRBJ2-7,TRBD2
CASMRDRGNYGYTF,TGTGCCAGCATGAGGGACAGGGGGAACTATGGCTACACCTTC,once,TRBV2,TRBJ1-2,TRBD1
CASSLLGLAGETQYF,TGTGCCAGCAGCTTATTAGGTCTAGCTGGGGAGACCCAGTACTTC,.,TRBV11-2,TRBJ2-5,.
CASSIARPTTNEKLFF,TGTGCCAGTAGTATAGCCCGGCCGACAACTAATGAAAAACTGTTTTTT,.,TRBV19,TRBJ1-4,.
CASSLDRSEAFF,TGTGCCAGCTCCCTGGATAGGTCTGAAGCTTTCTTT,.,TRBV18,TRBJ1-1,.
CASSQAPLRGYTF,TGTGCCAGCAGCCAAGCCCCCCTGAGGGGCTACACCTTC,.,TRBV14,TRBJ1-2,.
CASSLARPMFF,TGTGCCAGCAGCTTAGCCCGACCAATGTTCTTC,once,TRBV7-9,TRBJ2-1,.
CASSPQRNEKLFF,TGTGCCAGCTCACCGCAGCGTAATGAAAAACTGTTTTTT,once,TRBV18,TRBJ1-4,.
CASSLEGAGARYGQYF,TGTGCCAGCAGCTTAGAAGGGGCGGGAGCCCGTTATGGGCAGTATTTT,.,TRBV7-9,TRBJ2-3,TRBD2
CASNPGQGVYEQYF,TGTGCCAGCAACCCGGGACAGGGGGTCTACGAGCAGTACTTC,.,TRBV6-1,TRBJ2-7,TRBD1
CASSPGGYNEQFF,TGTGCCAGCAGCCCCGGTGGGTACAATGAGCAGTTCTTC,.,TRBV7-6,TRBJ2-1,.